This T cell receptor (beta chain) was recovered during a study of cytomegalovirus exposure and HLA in healthy donors. Overall study results and limits: Per a later analysis, HLA-associated TCR beta chains showed more clonal expansion than other, equally common TCR beta chains.

This clone was seen more than once but under ten times. Its antigen is not known. PCR employed 60 Vbeta and 13 Jbeta primers. Sequencing used immunoSEQ multiplex PCR; TCRdb keeps in-frame clones, though not all of them. The sample holds 100,000 to 150,000 clones, about 80% seen once. CDR1 SGHTA and CDR2 FQGNSA come from the germline V gene. The V segment lost 4 bases and the J segment 3 bases; nucleotides outside the gene matches: 11. The CDR3 extends over 17 amino acids. The rearrangement uses TRBV7-2 and TRBJ2-3; 9 bases map to TRBD2. This receptor was obtained from a man aged 30-40 years in good health and CMV-seronegative. Sequenced sample: PBMCs. The CDR3 sequence: CASSYLGLAGITDTQYF. The CDR3 DNA reads as TGTGCCAGCAGCTACCTAGGTCTAGCGGGGATAACAGATACGCAGTATTTT.